Listed below are T cell receptor beta chains from one sample, sequenced in a study of blood T cell repertoires in COVID-19. The assay was immunoSEQ multiplex PCR, and TCRdb's table has in-frame clones only and misses some. Of 53,000 or so clones listed, just over 85% are singletons. The source material was peripheral blood. These receptor sequences come from a man aged 70-80 years with active COVID-19. Both conserved end residues are part of each CDR3. The order of the fields is clone size, V gene, D gene, J gene, CDR3 DNA, CDR3 protein. The D gene is left open where the match is weak. The size entry is marked missing in some rows and otherwise reads once, few, many or a size class.

clone size: NA
V gene: TRBV5-5
D gene: TRBD2
J gene: TRBJ2-7
CDR3 DNA: TGTGCCAGCAGCCGGACTAGCGGGGGTGTAACCTACGAGCAGTACTTC
CDR3 protein: CASSRTSGGVTYEQYF

clone size: once
V gene: TRBV18
D gene: TRBD1
J gene: TRBJ2-7
CDR3 DNA: TGTGCCAGCTCACCATACCCCGGGACAGGGTGGTACGAGCAGTACTTC
CDR3 protein: CASSPYPGTGWYEQYF

clone size: NA
V gene: TRBV24-1
D gene: TRBD1
J gene: TRBJ1-1
CDR3 DNA: TGTGCCACCAGGGGGGAGACAGGGGGCGGTACTGAAGCTTTCTTT
CDR3 protein: CATRGETGGGTEAFF

clone size: NA
V gene: TRBV7-2
D gene: NA
J gene: TRBJ2-3
CDR3 DNA: TGTGCCAGCAGCTTACGGGCTAGCTATACGCAGTATTTT
CDR3 protein: CASSLRASYTQYF

clone size: many
V gene: TRBV29-1
D gene: NA
J gene: TRBJ1-5
CDR3 DNA: TGCAGCGTTTCCGAGTTTAGCAATCAGCCCCAGCATTTT
CDR3 protein: CSVSEFSNQPQHF

clone size: NA
V gene: TRBV19
D gene: TRBD1
J gene: TRBJ2-7
CDR3 DNA: TGTGCCAGTAGCGGAACCGGGACAGGGATGTACGAGCAGTACTTC
CDR3 protein: CASSGTGTGMYEQYF

clone size: NA
V gene: TRBV3-1/TRBV3-2
D gene: TRBD1
J gene: TRBJ1-3
CDR3 DNA: TGTGCCAGCAGCCATGGGACAGGGGGGGACACCATATATTTT
CDR3 protein: CASSHGTGGDTIYF

clone size: NA
V gene: TRBV2
D gene: TRBD1
J gene: TRBJ2-7
CDR3 DNA: TGTGCCAGCAGTGGTACAGGGGGCGCGACCTACGAGCAGTACTTC
CDR3 protein: CASSGTGGATYEQYF

clone size: NA
V gene: TRBV19
D gene: TRBD1
J gene: TRBJ1-2
CDR3 DNA: TGTGCCAGTCTTCCGGGACAGGGGCAGTATGGCTACACCTTC
CDR3 protein: CASLPGQGQYGYTF

clone size: NA
V gene: TRBV7-9
D gene: TRBD1
J gene: TRBJ1-2
CDR3 DNA: TGTGCCAGCAGCTTAGGCTCCCAAGGGGGCGTGGAGACCTTC
CDR3 protein: CASSLGSQGGVETF

clone size: NA
V gene: TRBV7-2
D gene: TRBD2
J gene: TRBJ2-1
CDR3 DNA: TGTGCCAGCAGCTCTGACGGGGGGAGCTCCTACAATGAGCAGTTCTTC
CDR3 protein: CASSSDGGSSYNEQFF

clone size: NA
V gene: TRBV7-6
D gene: NA
J gene: TRBJ2-1
CDR3 DNA: TGTGCCAGCAGCTTAGTGGCGGCAGGGGTAGCCAATGAGCAGTTCTTC
CDR3 protein: CASSLVAAGVANEQFF

clone size: NA
V gene: TRBV18
D gene: TRBD1
J gene: TRBJ2-7
CDR3 DNA: TGTGCCAGCTCTCATCCGGGACAGGGCCCATACGAGCAGTACTTC
CDR3 protein: CASSHPGQGPYEQYF

clone size: NA
V gene: TRBV9
D gene: NA
J gene: TRBJ1-1
CDR3 DNA: TGTGCCAGCAGCCTCCTTCCGGGGGGAACAACTTTCTTT
CDR3 protein: CASSLLPGGTTFF

clone size: NA
V gene: TRBV6-5
D gene: TRBD1
J gene: TRBJ1-2
CDR3 DNA: TGTGCCAGCAGCCCAACCGGGACAGGGGGCAGCGGCTACACCTTC
CDR3 protein: CASSPTGTGGSGYTF

clone size: NA
V gene: TRBV25-1
D gene: TRBD2
J gene: TRBJ2-1
CDR3 DNA: TGTGCCAGCAGTGAGCCTAGCGGGACGGGAGATGAGCAGTTCTTC
CDR3 protein: CASSEPSGTGDEQFF

clone size: NA
V gene: TRBV6-6
D gene: TRBD1
J gene: TRBJ2-7
CDR3 DNA: TGTGCCAGCAGTTACTCGCAGGGGGCTTCCTACGAGCAGTACTTC
CDR3 protein: CASSYSQGASYEQYF

clone size: NA
V gene: TRBV30
D gene: NA
J gene: TRBJ1-2
CDR3 DNA: TGTGCCTGGAGTGTACTGAGGGGAGGAGGCTACACCTTC
CDR3 protein: CAWSVLRGGGYTF

clone size: NA
V gene: TRBV7-8
D gene: NA
J gene: TRBJ2-7
CDR3 DNA: TGTGCCAGCAGCCCTCAGCCACAGGTTAACTACGAGCAGTACTTC
CDR3 protein: CASSPQPQVNYEQYF

clone size: NA
V gene: TRBV19
D gene: NA
J gene: TRBJ2-7
CDR3 DNA: TGTGCCAGTAGTATACTTGCGGGATACTACGAGCAGTACTTC
CDR3 protein: CASSILAGYYEQYF

clone size: once
V gene: TRBV6-1
D gene: NA
J gene: TRBJ2-7
CDR3 DNA: TGTGCCAGCAGTGAAGAAGGGTGGCGGGTCCGTGCCCACGAGCAGTACTTC
CDR3 protein: CASSEEGWRVRAHEQYF

clone size: NA
V gene: TRBV12-3/TRBV12-4
D gene: NA
J gene: TRBJ2-7
CDR3 DNA: TGTGCCAGCAGTTTCAAACTTCAGGGGGAGCAGTACTTC
CDR3 protein: CASSFKLQGEQYF

clone size: NA
V gene: TRBV7-2
D gene: NA
J gene: TRBJ2-5
CDR3 DNA: TGTGCCAGCAGCTTAGACCCGCGGGAGACCCAGTACTTC
CDR3 protein: CASSLDPRETQYF

clone size: NA
V gene: TRBV10-3
D gene: TRBD1
J gene: TRBJ2-2
CDR3 DNA: TGTGCCATCACCTGGGACAGCCTTGCCGGGGAGCTGTTTTTT
CDR3 protein: CAITWDSLAGELFF

clone size: NA
V gene: TRBV3-1/TRBV3-2
D gene: TRBD1
J gene: TRBJ1-1
CDR3 DNA: TGTGCCAGCAGCCCGGGACAGGCGCCCGAAGCTTTCTTT
CDR3 protein: CASSPGQAPEAFF

clone size: NA
V gene: TRBV4-2
D gene: NA
J gene: TRBJ2-3
CDR3 DNA: TGTGCCAGCAGCCTACAAGCTCAGGCGGGCCTGGGAGATACGCAGTATTTT
CDR3 protein: CASSLQAQAGLGDTQYF

clone size: NA
V gene: TRBV7-3
D gene: TRBD1
J gene: TRBJ1-1
CDR3 DNA: TGTGCCAGCAGCACCAGGGGGCCAACTGAAGCTTTCTTT
CDR3 protein: CASSTRGPTEAFF

clone size: NA
V gene: TRBV12-3/TRBV12-4
D gene: NA
J gene: TRBJ2-7
CDR3 DNA: TGTGCCAGCAGTTTTAGGGGCGGCGAGCAGTACTTC
CDR3 protein: CASSFRGGEQYF

clone size: once
V gene: TRBV5-1
D gene: TRBD1
J gene: TRBJ1-1
CDR3 DNA: TGCGCCAGCAGCTCGAGGGTGGGACAGCACACTGAAGCTTTCTTT
CDR3 protein: CASSSRVGQHTEAFF

clone size: NA
V gene: TRBV19
D gene: NA
J gene: TRBJ1-5
CDR3 DNA: TGTGCCAGTAGTCGTCAGGGGCAGCCCCAGCATTTT
CDR3 protein: CASSRQGQPQHF

clone size: NA
V gene: TRBV6-4
D gene: NA
J gene: TRBJ1-1
CDR3 DNA: TGTGCCAGCTCAAGGACTGGGAACACTGAAGCTTTCTTT
CDR3 protein: CASSRTGNTEAFF

clone size: NA
V gene: TRBV19
D gene: TRBD1
J gene: TRBJ1-1
CDR3 DNA: TGTGCCAGTAAGCCCCCCGGGACAGGGGTGAACACTGAAGCTTTCTTT
CDR3 protein: CASKPPGTGVNTEAFF

clone size: NA
V gene: TRBV11-2
D gene: NA
J gene: TRBJ2-7
CDR3 DNA: TGTGCCAGCAGCTTAGCGGGGGACCCCTACGAGCAGTACTTC
CDR3 protein: CASSLAGDPYEQYF

clone size: NA
V gene: TRBV4-3
D gene: NA
J gene: TRBJ2-6
CDR3 DNA: TGCGCCAGCAGCCAAGAAATTCGCGGGTCTGGGGCCAACGTCCTGACTTTC
CDR3 protein: CASSQEIRGSGANVLTF

clone size: once
V gene: TRBV2
D gene: TRBD1
J gene: TRBJ1-1
CDR3 DNA: TGTGCCAGCAGGCGGGGACAGGCGAACACTGAAGCTTTCTTT
CDR3 protein: CASRRGQANTEAFF

clone size: NA
V gene: TRBV5-1
D gene: TRBD2
J gene: TRBJ2-1
CDR3 DNA: TGCGCCAGCAGCTTGAATGGAGCGGGGGGGCTAAGCTCCTACAATGAGCAGTTCTTC
CDR3 protein: CASSLNGAGGLSSYNEQFF

clone size: NA
V gene: TRBV9
D gene: NA
J gene: TRBJ2-2
CDR3 DNA: TGTGCCAGCAGCGTAGCTCCTAGCTATAACACCGGGGAGCTGTTTTTT
CDR3 protein: CASSVAPSYNTGELFF

clone size: NA
V gene: TRBV13
D gene: NA
J gene: TRBJ2-5
CDR3 DNA: TGTGCCAGCAGCTTAGGGCGGGAGACCCAGTACTTC
CDR3 protein: CASSLGRETQYF

clone size: NA
V gene: TRBV11-1
D gene: NA
J gene: TRBJ2-3
CDR3 DNA: TGTGCCAGCAGGTTGGGGTGGACAGCAACAGATACGCAGTATTTT
CDR3 protein: CASRLGWTATDTQYF

clone size: NA
V gene: TRBV9
D gene: TRBD2
J gene: TRBJ2-5
CDR3 DNA: TGTGCCAGCAGCCCCGGGACTAGCGACCAAGAGACCCAGTACTTC
CDR3 protein: CASSPGTSDQETQYF

clone size: NA
V gene: TRBV7-9
D gene: NA
J gene: TRBJ1-2
CDR3 DNA: TGTGCCAGCAGCTTAAGTCTAGAAGGCTACACCTTC
CDR3 protein: CASSLSLEGYTF

clone size: NA
V gene: TRBV10-3
D gene: NA
J gene: TRBJ1-1
CDR3 DNA: TGTGCCATCAGGGACCAGGCTCGGGAGACTGAAGCTTTCTTT
CDR3 protein: CAIRDQARETEAFF

clone size: NA
V gene: TRBV5-4
D gene: NA
J gene: TRBJ2-2
CDR3 DNA: TGTGCCAGCAGCTTGGGCGACAGAGAAACCGGGGAGCTGTTTTTT
CDR3 protein: CASSLGDRETGELFF